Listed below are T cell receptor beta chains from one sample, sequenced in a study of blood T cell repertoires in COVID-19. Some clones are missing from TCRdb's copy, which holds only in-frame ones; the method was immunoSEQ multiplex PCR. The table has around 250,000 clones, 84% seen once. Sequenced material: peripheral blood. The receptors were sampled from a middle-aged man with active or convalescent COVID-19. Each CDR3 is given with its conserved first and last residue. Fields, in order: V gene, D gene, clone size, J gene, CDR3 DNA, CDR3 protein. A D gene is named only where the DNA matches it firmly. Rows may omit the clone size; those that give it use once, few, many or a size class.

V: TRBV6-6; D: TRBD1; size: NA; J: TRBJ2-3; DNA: TGTGCCAGCAGTTCTGACAGGGGGGGATATACGCAGTATTTT; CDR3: CASSSDRGGYTQYF
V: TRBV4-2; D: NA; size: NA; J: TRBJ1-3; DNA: TGTGCCAGCAGCCAAGACACTGTCACCATATATTTT; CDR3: CASSQDTVTIYF
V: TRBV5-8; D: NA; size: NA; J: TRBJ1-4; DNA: TGTGCCAGCAGCTTGGGCCCTAACAATGAAAAACTGTTTTTT; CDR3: CASSLGPNNEKLFF
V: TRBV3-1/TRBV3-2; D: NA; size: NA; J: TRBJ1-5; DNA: TGTGCCAGCAGCCAAGATGGGGGGTTAGGACAGCCCCAGCATTTT; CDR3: CASSQDGGLGQPQHF
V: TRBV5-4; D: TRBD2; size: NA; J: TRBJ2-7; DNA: TGTGCCAGCAGCCGGGGGGGAGGGGGCTACGAGCAGTACTTC; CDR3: CASSRGGGGYEQYF
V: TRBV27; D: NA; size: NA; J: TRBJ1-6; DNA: TGTGCCAGCAGTTTCCGGGGGTCCTATAATTCACCCCTCCACTTT; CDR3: CASSFRGSYNSPLHF
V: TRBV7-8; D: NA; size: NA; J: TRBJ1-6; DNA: TGTGCCAGCAGCTTAAAGGGAGCCAATTCACCCCTCCACTTT; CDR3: CASSLKGANSPLHF
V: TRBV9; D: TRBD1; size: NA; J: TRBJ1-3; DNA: TGTGCCAGCAGCGCCCCGGGACAGGAGCTCTCTGGAAACACCATATATTTT; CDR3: CASSAPGQELSGNTIYF
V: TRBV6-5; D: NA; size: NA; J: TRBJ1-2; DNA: TGTGCCAGCAGCTCACACCTTAACTATGGCTACACCTTC; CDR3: CASSSHLNYGYTF
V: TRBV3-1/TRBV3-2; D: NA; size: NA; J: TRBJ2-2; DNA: TGTGCCAGCAGCCAATTCCTGAGCACCGGGGAGCTGTTTTTT; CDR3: CASSQFLSTGELFF
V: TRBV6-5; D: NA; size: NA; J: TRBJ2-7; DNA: TGTGCCAGCACCTTCGTCCATCAGGGTCTCAACGAGCAGTACTTC; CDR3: CASTFVHQGLNEQYF
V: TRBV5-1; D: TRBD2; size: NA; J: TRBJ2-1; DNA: TGCGCCAGCAGCCCCTCGACTAGCGGGGGGGCGATTGAGCAGTTCTTC; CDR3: CASSPSTSGGAIEQFF
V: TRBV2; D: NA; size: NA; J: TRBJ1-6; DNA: TGTGCCAGCATGGCAGGGGACGGGATTTCACCCCTCCACTTT; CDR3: CASMAGDGISPLHF
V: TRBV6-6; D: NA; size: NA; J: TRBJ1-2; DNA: TGTGCCAGCAGTCCCGCCCAATGGCATGGCTACACCTTC; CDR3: CASSPAQWHGYTF
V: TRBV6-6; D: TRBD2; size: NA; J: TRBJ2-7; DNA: TGTGCCAGCAGCCGAAGCGGGAGAGCTCCTTACGAGCAGTACTTC; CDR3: CASSRSGRAPYEQYF
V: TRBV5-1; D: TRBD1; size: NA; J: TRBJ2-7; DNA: TGCGCCAGCAGCCGGACAGGGGGCTCCTACGAGCAGTACTTC; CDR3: CASSRTGGSYEQYF
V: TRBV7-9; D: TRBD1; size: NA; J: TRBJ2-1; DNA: TGTGCCAGCAGCCCCCGGACAGGGGATCTCAATGAGCAGTTCTTC; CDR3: CASSPRTGDLNEQFF
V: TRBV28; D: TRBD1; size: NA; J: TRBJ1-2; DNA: TGTGCCAGCAGTCCGCCGACAGGGGGAGTCTATGGCTACACCTTC; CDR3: CASSPPTGGVYGYTF
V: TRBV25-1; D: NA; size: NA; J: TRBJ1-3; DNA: TGTGCCAGCAGTGAATTAGTGGCCCCGGGCACCATATATTTT; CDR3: CASSELVAPGTIYF
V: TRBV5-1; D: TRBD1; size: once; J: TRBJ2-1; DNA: TGCGCCAGCAGTTTGGGACAGGGGTCCTACAATGAGCAGTTCTTC; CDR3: CASSLGQGSYNEQFF
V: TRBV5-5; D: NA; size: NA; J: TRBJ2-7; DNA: TGTGCCAGCAGCTTGGGCCCTACGGCCTACGAGCAGTACTTC; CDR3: CASSLGPTAYEQYF
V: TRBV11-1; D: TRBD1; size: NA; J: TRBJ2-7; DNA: TGTGCCAGCAGCATCTCGACAGGGGGCTACGAGCAGTACTTC; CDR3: CASSISTGGYEQYF
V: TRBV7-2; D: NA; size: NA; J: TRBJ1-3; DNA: TGTGCCAGCAGCCCGAGTCGGTTTCCCGGGAACACCATATATTTT; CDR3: CASSPSRFPGNTIYF
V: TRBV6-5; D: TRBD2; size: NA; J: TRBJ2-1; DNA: TGTGCCAGCAGTTCCCGGACTAGCGGGGGGGGGAATGAGCAGTTCTTC; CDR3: CASSSRTSGGGNEQFF
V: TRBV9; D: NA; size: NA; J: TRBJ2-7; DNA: TGTGCCAGCAGCGTAGGCGGGGAAAGGGGAACCTACGAGCAGTACTTC; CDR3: CASSVGGERGTYEQYF
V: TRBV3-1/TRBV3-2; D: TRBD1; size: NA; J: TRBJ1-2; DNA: TGTGCCAGCAGCCAAGATCTGGGGACAGTTGGCTACACCTTC; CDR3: CASSQDLGTVGYTF
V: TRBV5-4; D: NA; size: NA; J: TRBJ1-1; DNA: TGTGCCAGCAGTTCGTACACTGAAGCTTTCTTT; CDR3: CASSSYTEAFF
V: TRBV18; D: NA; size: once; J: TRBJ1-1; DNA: TGTGCCAGCTCACCCACACGGGACAACGCGAACACTGAAGCTTTCTTT; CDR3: CASSPTRDNANTEAFF
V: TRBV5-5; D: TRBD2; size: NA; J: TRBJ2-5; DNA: TGTGCCAGCAGCTTTACTAGCGGGGGGTACCAAGAGACCCAGTACTTC; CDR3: CASSFTSGGYQETQYF
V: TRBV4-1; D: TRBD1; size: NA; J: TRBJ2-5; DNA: TGCGCCAGCAGCCACTCAACGAACAGGGGTGGAGAGACCCAGTACTTC; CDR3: CASSHSTNRGGETQYF
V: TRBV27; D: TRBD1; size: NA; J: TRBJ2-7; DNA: TGTGCCAGCAGTTTTGGGGACAGCTCCTACGAGCAGTACTTC; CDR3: CASSFGDSSYEQYF
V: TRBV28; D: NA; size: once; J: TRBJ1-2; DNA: TGTGCCAGCAGTTCAGGCGAGAACTATGGCTACACCTTC; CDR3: CASSSGENYGYTF
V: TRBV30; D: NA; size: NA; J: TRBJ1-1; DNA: TGTGCCTGGAACCCCACTGTGAACACTGAAGCTTTCTTT; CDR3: CAWNPTVNTEAFF
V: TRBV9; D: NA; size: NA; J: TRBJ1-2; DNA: TGTGCCAGCAGCCCTGGTACATACCGTGGCTACACCTTC; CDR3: CASSPGTYRGYTF
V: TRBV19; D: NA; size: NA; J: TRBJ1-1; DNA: TGTGCCAGTAGTATAGGGCGGGGGCACAACACTGAAGCTTTCTTT; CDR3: CASSIGRGHNTEAFF
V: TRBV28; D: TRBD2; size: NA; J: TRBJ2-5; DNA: TGTGCCAGCAGCTATATGGCGGGGGGGCGAGAGACCCAGTACTTC; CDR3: CASSYMAGGRETQYF
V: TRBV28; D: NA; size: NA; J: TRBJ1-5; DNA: TGTGCCAGCAGTCCCTGGGGTCGGGGGGGCAATCAGCCCCAGCATTTT; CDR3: CASSPWGRGGNQPQHF
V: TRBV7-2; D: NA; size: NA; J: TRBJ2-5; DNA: TGTGCCAGCAGCTTGCACCGGGGGGCCGGGGAGACCCAGTACTTC; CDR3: CASSLHRGAGETQYF
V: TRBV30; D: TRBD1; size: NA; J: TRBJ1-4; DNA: TGTGCCTGGAGGGACAGGGGGTATGAAAAACTGTTTTTT; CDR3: CAWRDRGYEKLFF
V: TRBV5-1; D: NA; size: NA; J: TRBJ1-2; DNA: TGCGCCAGCCGGGAGACCGGTACGGGAGGCTACACCTTC; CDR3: CASRETGTGGYTF
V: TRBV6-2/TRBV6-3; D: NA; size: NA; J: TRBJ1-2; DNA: TGTGCCAGCAGTTACGTTGGACAAACAAGCTATGGCTACACCTTC; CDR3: CASSYVGQTSYGYTF
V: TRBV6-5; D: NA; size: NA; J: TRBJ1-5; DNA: TGTGCCAGCAGTTCCCGGGACATTCTTGATGGGCCCCAGCATTTT; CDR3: CASSSRDILDGPQHF
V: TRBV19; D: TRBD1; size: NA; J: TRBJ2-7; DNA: TGTGCCAGTAGCGACACAGGGGATACCGGCTACGAGCAGTACTTC; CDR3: CASSDTGDTGYEQYF
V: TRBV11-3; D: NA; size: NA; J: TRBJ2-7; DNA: TGTGCCAGCAGCTTGGGCGGGTTCTACGAGCAGTACTTC; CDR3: CASSLGGFYEQYF
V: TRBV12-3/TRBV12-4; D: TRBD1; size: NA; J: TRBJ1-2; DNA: TGTGCCAGCAGCCCGGACAGGGTCTACGGCTACACCTTC; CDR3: CASSPDRVYGYTF
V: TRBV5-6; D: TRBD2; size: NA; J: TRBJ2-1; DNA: TGTGCCAGCAGCCTGGGGGAACTCAGGCTAGCGGGGTACAATGAGCAGTTCTTC; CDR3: CASSLGELRLAGYNEQFF
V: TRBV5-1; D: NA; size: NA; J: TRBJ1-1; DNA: TGCGCCAGCAGCTTGATTTCGGTGGACACTGAAGCTTTCTTT; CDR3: CASSLISVDTEAFF
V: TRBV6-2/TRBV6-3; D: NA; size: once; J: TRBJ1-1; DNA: TGTGCCAGCAGCCCTGGACAGATGAACACTGAAGCTTTCTTT; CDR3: CASSPGQMNTEAFF
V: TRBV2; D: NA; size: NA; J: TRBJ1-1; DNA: TGTGCCAGCAGTGAGTGGAGAGAAGCTTTCTTT; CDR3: CASSEWREAFF
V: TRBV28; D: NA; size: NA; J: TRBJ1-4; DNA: TGTGCCAGCAGTTCCCACAGGGTTCTAAATGAAAAACTGTTTTTT; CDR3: CASSSHRVLNEKLFF
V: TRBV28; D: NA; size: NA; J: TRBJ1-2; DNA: TGTGCCACCTCCTCTGGGGGGGGAAGGAAGTATGGCTACACCTTC; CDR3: CATSSGGGRKYGYTF
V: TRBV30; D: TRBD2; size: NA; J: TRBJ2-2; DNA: TGTGCCTGGAGTTTCGTAGCGGGAGCGAACACCGGGGAGCTGTTTTTT; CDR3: CAWSFVAGANTGELFF
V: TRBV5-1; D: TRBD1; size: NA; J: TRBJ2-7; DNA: TGCGCCAGCAGCTCGGACAGGGGCTTCTACGAGCAGTACTTC; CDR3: CASSSDRGFYEQYF